The TCR beta chain described here comes from a study of cytomegalovirus exposure and HLA in healthy donors. Study findings and constraints: One cluster of highly shared sequence variants probably arose as a sequencing artifact. Listed as cytomegalovirus-associated were 150 to 200 TCR beta chains. A few chains tied to CMV proved CMV antigen-specific in vitro. Several of the most significant clusters appeared, in a later analysis, to be linked to common viral pathogens.

PCR used 60 Vbeta primers and 13 Jbeta primers. The data were produced by immunoSEQ multiplex PCR, yet TCRdb's version contains in-frame clones alone and is incomplete. This table has approximately 140,000 clones, 73% appearing once. To note about this clone: Its antigen is not identified.

Trimming removed 3 bases from V and 8 bases from J; junction bases left unmatched: 6. CDR3 length: 14 residues. The germline V gene has CDR1 MNHEY and CDR2 SMNVEV (reference sequence). The sequenced material came from PBMCs. V and J are TRBV27 and TRBJ1-4; 7 positions agree with TRBD1. The receptor was isolated from a woman between 35 and 50 years old in good health and CMV-seronegative. Here the CDR3 reads CASSFVGGKEKLFF. As DNA, the CDR3 is TGTGCCAGCAGTTTTGTAGGGGGCAAGGAAAAACTGTTTTTT.